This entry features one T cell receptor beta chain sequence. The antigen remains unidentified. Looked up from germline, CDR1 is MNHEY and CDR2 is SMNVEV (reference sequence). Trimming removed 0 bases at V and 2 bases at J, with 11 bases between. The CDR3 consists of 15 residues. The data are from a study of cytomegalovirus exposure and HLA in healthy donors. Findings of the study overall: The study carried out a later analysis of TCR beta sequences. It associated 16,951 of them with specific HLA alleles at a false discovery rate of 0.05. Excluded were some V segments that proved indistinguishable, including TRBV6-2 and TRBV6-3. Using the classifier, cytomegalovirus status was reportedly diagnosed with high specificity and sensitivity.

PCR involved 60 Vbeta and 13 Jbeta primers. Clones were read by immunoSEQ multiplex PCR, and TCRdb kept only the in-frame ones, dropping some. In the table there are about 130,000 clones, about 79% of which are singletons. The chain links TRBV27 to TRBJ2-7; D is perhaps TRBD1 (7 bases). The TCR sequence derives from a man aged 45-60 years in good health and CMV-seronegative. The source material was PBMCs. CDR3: CASSLSRGATYEQYF. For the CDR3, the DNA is TGTGCCAGCAGTTTATCCAGGGGGGCCACCTACGAGCAGTACTTC.